The 23 T cell receptor beta chains given below trace back to one sample, sequenced in a study of blood T cell repertoires in COVID-19. Libraries were prepared by immunoSEQ multiplex PCR; TCRdb keeps only in-frame clonotypes and omits some of them. The sample lists about 330,000 clones, approximately 90% occurring once. Sequencing used PBMCs or T cells enriched from blood (not recorded which). These receptors were obtained from a young woman who had recovered from COVID-19.

The V and J genes are TRBV6-6 and TRBJ2-7, with 9 bases identical to TRBD2. Trimming took 9 bases from V and 1 from J; bases not matched to a gene: 4. The CDR3 is 13 residues long. The germline gives CDR1 MNHNY, CDR2 SVGAGI (reference sequence). The CDR3 DNA sequence: TGTGCCAGTAGCGCGGGAGGGTCCTACGAGCAGTACTTC. It yields the protein CASSAGGSYEQYF.

The chain uses TRBV5-1 and TRBJ1-2; a possible D gene is TRBD1 (5 bases). V lost 1 base to trimming and J lost 8 bases, with 18 bases between them. The CDR3 covers 15 residues. The V gene's germline CDR1 is SGHRS and CDR2 YFSETQ. Here the CDR3 reads CASSLSQQDVGGYTF. CDR3 DNA: TGCGCCAGCAGCTTGTCCCAACAGGATGTGGGGGGCTACACCTTC.

V gene TRBV28 combines with J gene TRBJ1-3; D gene uncertain. The germline V gene encodes CDR1 MDHEN and CDR2 SYDVKM. The CDR3 is 14 residues long. V shed 2 bases and J shed 1 base, with 6 bases lying between them. The chain's CDR3 is CASSLVLSGNTIYF. CDR3 nucleotide sequence: TGTGCCAGCAGTTTAGTACTTTCTGGAAACACCATATATTTT.

The chain links TRBV13 to TRBJ1-2, with D maybe TRBD1 (5 bases). The CDR3 length is 15 residues. Germline-derived CDR1 and CDR2 are PRHDT and FYEKMQ (reference sequence). Trimming left V 4 bases short and J 8 bases short, with 20 bases between. Here the CDR3 DNA reads TGTGCCAGCAGCTCTTACAGGCCTGTCAGTATCGGCTACACCTTC. Translation gives CASSSYRPVSIGYTF.

CDR3 DNA sequence: TGCGCCAGCAAACGGGACTGGCTACTCAATCAGCCCCAGCATTTT. The encoded protein is CASKRDWLLNQPQHF. The chain uses TRBV5-1 and TRBJ1-5; D perhaps matches TRBD1 (5 bases). Trimming shortened V by 6 bases and J by 3 bases, and 16 bases separated the two germline ends. Germline V gene data show CDR1 as SGHRS and CDR2 as YFSETQ. CDR3 length equals 15 residues.

This clone was observed a single time. This chain links TRBV5-5 with TRBJ1-3; no clear D gene. Trimming shortened V by 3 bases and J by 4 bases, and 14 bases separated the two germline ends. There are 15 residues in the CDR3. Germline V gene data show CDR1 as SGHKS and CDR2 as YYEKEE (reference sequence). The CDR3 reads CASSWRGSTGNTIYF. CDR3 coding DNA: TGTGCCAGCAGCTGGAGAGGTTCGACGGGAAACACCATATATTTT.

The chain recombines TRBV6-5 with TRBJ2-1; D is possibly TRBD2 (7 bases). The germline CDR1 and CDR2 sequences are MNHEY and SVGAGI. Trimming pared 6 bases from V and 13 bases from J, leaving 13 bases between. CDR3 length equals 11 residues. The CDR3 here is CASREGGRQFF. Here the CDR3 DNA reads TGTGCCAGCAGGGAGGGGGGGCGCCAGTTCTTC.

The chain combines TRBV3-1 (or the pseudogene TRBV3-2) with TRBJ1-2; possible D gene TRBD1, 5 bases. The germline V gene encodes CDR1 LGHDT and CDR2 YNNKEL (reference sequence). The V and J ends lost 0 bases and 8 bases respectively, with 10 bases between them. The CDR3 covers 13 residues. CDR3 coding DNA: TGTGCCAGCAGCCAAGATACGGGGGAAGGCTACACCTTC. It is translated as CASSQDTGEGYTF.

The chain employs TRBV30 and TRBJ1-5; 7 nucleotides line up with TRBD1. The CDR3 has 15 residues. Trimming at V came to 2 bases and at J to 1 base, leaving 5 bases not matched to a gene. Germline V gene sequence: CDR1 GTSNPN, CDR2 SVGIG (reference sequence). The CDR3 coding sequence is TGTGCCTGGAGTTTCACAGGGGCAAGCAATCAGCCCCAGCATTTT. This sequence encodes CAWSFTGASNQPQHF.

V and J are TRBV7-3 and TRBJ2-2; 12 positions match TRBD2. CDR3 length: 15 amino acids. Germline-derived CDR1 and CDR2 are SGHTA and FQGTGA. Trimming removed 5 bases from V and 5 bases from J; junction bases left unmatched: 3. CDR3 DNA sequence: TGTGCCAGCAGCCCCGGGACTAGCGGGACCGGGGAGCTGTTTTTT. It is translated as CASSPGTSGTGELFF.

The rearrangement uses TRBV10-2 and TRBJ2-1, with D possibly being TRBD2 (6 bases). The CDR3 contains 14 residues. Germline loops: CDR1 WSHSY, CDR2 SAAADI. The ends were cut back, 7 bases at V and 8 bases at J, with 18 bases in the middle. The CDR3 sequence: CASTPGTYLDEQFF. The DNA of the CDR3 is TGCGCCAGCACCCCCGGGACTTACCTAGATGAGCAGTTCTTC.

This clone was seen once. The sample carries other DNA sequences with the same CDR3. The V and J genes are TRBV5-1 and TRBJ1-4; D may be TRBD1 (6 bases). This CDR3 contains 14 residues. Germline values: CDR1 SGHRS, CDR2 YFSETQ. Trimming took 5 bases from V and 2 from J, leaving 10 bases between them. CDR3 sequence: CASSLRGTNEKLFF. DNA for the CDR3: TGCGCCAGCAGTTTGAGGGGGACTAATGAAAAACTGTTTTTT. The full variable domain, completed using reference TRBV5-1 and TRBJ1-4, is KAGVTQTPRYLIKTRGQQVTLSCSPISGHRSVSWYQQTPGQGLQFLFEYFSETQRNKGNFPGRFSGRQFSNSRSEMNVSTLELGDSALYLCASSLRGTNEKLFFGSGTQLSVL.

This clone has just a few counts. This sequence joins TRBV5-1 and TRBJ2-1; D might be TRBD1 (7 bases). The CDR3 spans 14 residues. Germline lookup yields CDR1 SGHRS and CDR2 YFSETQ. V gave up 4 bases and J gave up 7 bases, with 15 bases separating them. The CDR3 spells CASSTGDSLNEQFF. The CDR3, as DNA: TGCGCCAGCAGCACGGGGGACAGCCTAAATGAGCAGTTCTTC.

This clone was found once. The chain couples TRBV19 to TRBJ1-5, with D maybe TRBD1 (5 bases). CDR3 size: 17 residues. Germline V gives CDR1 LNHDA, CDR2 SQIVND (reference sequence). The V end was cut by 7 bases, the J end by 6 bases, with 25 bases between. CDR3 sequence: CASNTGIKGGVVQPQHF. The CDR3 coding sequence is TGTGCCAGTAACACGGGGATTAAGGGAGGGGTTGTTCAGCCCCAGCATTTT. Full variable domain (rest looked up from reference TRBV19 and TRBJ1-5): DGGITQSPKYLFRKEGQNVTLSCEQNLNHDAMYWYRQDPGQGLRLIYYSQIVNDFQKGDIAEGYSVSREKKESFPLTVTSAQKNPTAFYLCASNTGIKGGVVQPQHFGDGTRLSIL.

This rearrangement joins TRBV6-4 to TRBJ1-2; TRBD1 is a possible D gene (5 bases). V dropped 0 bases and J dropped 2 bases, with 10 bases sitting between them. Germline V CDR1 and CDR2: MRHNA, SNTAGT. CDR3 length: 15 residues. This CDR3 is CASSDSSTGNYGYTF. Written as DNA, the CDR3 is TGTGCCAGCAGTGACTCTAGCACAGGAAACTATGGCTACACCTTC.

The sample holds a few counts of this clone. The V and J genes are TRBV19 and TRBJ1-2; 11 positions match TRBD1. V trimming: 3 bases; J trimming: 9 bases; junction bases outside the gene matches: 6. This CDR3 is 14 amino acids long. Looked up from germline, CDR1 is LNHDA and CDR2 is SQIVND (reference sequence). The CDR3 protein is CASSIRTGGASYTF. In nucleotides, the CDR3 is TGTGCCAGTAGTATTCGGACAGGGGGCGCGAGCTACACCTTC.

The chain employs TRBV19 and TRBJ1-1; 8 bases fit TRBD1. V lost 3 bases to trimming and J lost 0 bases; unmatched junction nucleotides: 6. Germline CDR1 and CDR2: LNHDA and SQIVND (reference sequence). This CDR3 spans 16 amino acids. The CDR3 region has the DNA TGTGCCAGTAGTATTGGGACAGGACCCATGAACACTGAAGCTTTCTTT. It is translated as CASSIGTGPMNTEAFF.

The chain recombines TRBV4-1 with TRBJ1-5, with 7 bases identical to TRBD1. Germline loops: CDR1 MGHRA, CDR2 YSYEKL. The CDR3 has 15 residues. J gave up 15 bases and V 0 bases, and 14 bases lay outside the gene matches. The DNA of the CDR3 is TGCGCCAGCAGCCAAGACCCCATTACCGGGACAGTGAGGCATTTT. It encodes CASSQDPITGTVRHF.

The chain employs TRBV4-1 and TRBJ1-1; possible D gene TRBD1, 6 bases. V lost 4 bases and J lost 4, with 25 bases in between. The length of the CDR3 is 18 residues. Germline V gene lookup returns CDR1 MGHRA and CDR2 YSYEKL. CDR3 DNA: TGCGCCAGCAGCCCACATATCCGGAGCAGGGGAAGGGGCACTGAAGCTTTCTTT. Residues: CASSPHIRSRGRGTEAFF.

V usage is TRBV7-8 and J usage is TRBJ2-7; 7 nucleotides line up with TRBD2. CDR3 length: 15 residues. From germline, CDR1 is SGHVS and CDR2 FQNEAQ. V lost 1 base and J lost 0; bases outside the gene matches: 3. CDR3 residues: CASSLEGGSSYEQYF. CDR3 nucleotides: TGTGCCAGCAGCTTAGAGGGCGGGAGCTCCTACGAGCAGTACTTC.

The chain is built from TRBV20-1 and TRBJ2-5, with TRBD2 matching 7 bases. V was pared by 7 bases and J by 5 bases, with 13 bases of the junction left unmatched. Germline lookup yields CDR1 DFQATT and CDR2 SNEGSKA (reference sequence). The CDR3 has 14 amino acids. CDR3 coding DNA: TGCAGTGTTAGTCCCGGACTAGGAATCGAGACCCAGTACTTC. It translates to CSVSPGLGIETQYF.

The DNA for the CDR3 is TGTGCCAGCAGCTTGGGACTAGCGACCGAGCAGTACTTC. Translated, it gives CASSLGLATEQYF. This chain connects TRBV5-6 to TRBJ2-7; 8 bases are shared with TRBD2. CDR1 and CDR2 (germline): SGHDT, YYEEEE. The CDR3 has 13 residues. J was trimmed by 6 bases and V by 0 bases; bases with no gene match: 2.

This chain joins TRBV4-1 and TRBJ2-5, with 7 bases identical to TRBD1. Trimming cost V 4 bases and J 6 bases; bases outside gene matches: 8. The CDR3 runs to 14 residues. Germline V gene lookup returns CDR1 MGHRA and CDR2 YSYEKL. CDR3 loop: CASSLIGGAKTQYF. In DNA form, the CDR3 reads TGCGCCAGCAGCCTTATAGGGGGCGCGAAGACCCAGTACTTC.